This TCR beta chain was sequenced during a study of molecular identifiers for immune sequencing clone quantification (dated by TCRdb to the late 2010s). With respect to the entire study: For a replicate experiment, RNA from roughly 20,000 or 100,000 naive CD8 T cells was divided into five aliquots, and four of the five aliquots were sequenced. This methods study used CD8 T cells to benchmark TCR RNA copy counting and molecular-identifier clustering-based TCR repertoire sequencing (MIDCIRS). The full study reports these points: Highly expanded clone sizes could be underestimated if identical TCR molecules share a barcode. The naive libraries included spiked-in Jurkat TCR RNA (roughly nine copies' worth), and this Jurkat TCR RNA is not part of the donor repertoire. In CMV-specific effector cells, clones with more than 20 RNA copies contained over 99% of molecules, whereas in naive cells such clones contained under 1% of molecules. Spiked-in Jurkat TCR RNA equivalent to a single cell was reported to be detectable even among over 800,000 naive CD8 T cells. Modeling gave about 3 recovered TCR RNA copies per cell versus approximately 11 by digital PCR, implying approximately 30% capture efficiency. When barcode sub-clustering was omitted, TCR diversity was inflated by chimeric consensus sequences, with chimeras reaching as high as 47%.

Libraries of naive CD8 T cells were built from around 20,000 to 990,000 sorted cells, with 10%, 30% or 50% of the purified RNA used. Naive CD8 T cells were FACS-sorted as CD8+CD4-CCR7+CD45RA+ on a BD FACSAria II into RLT Plus buffer. To test detection sensitivity, Jurkat RNA equivalent to ten TCR copies was spiked into samples of about 18,000-1,000,000 naive CD8 T cells. CD8 T cells were enriched with RosetteSep CD8+ T Cell Enrichment Cocktail and Ficoll-Paque, followed by ACK red cell lysis. This clonotype was counted only a few times. Its cognate antigen has yet to be identified. The record has no base qualities; no much larger clone is one base away. The library was produced with PCR. Sequencing instrument: NextSeq 500. Bulk TCR libraries were made following a previously described method, with the TCR primers given in Table S5. Purification of total RNA was performed with the Qiagen AllPrep DNA/RNA kit. Reads from multiple sequencing runs of the same library were pooled before analysis. The study's own analysis went as follows. Reads were retained only if the reads had an exact TCR constant sequence, and the retained reads were trimmed to 150 nt and grouped according to their 12-nt molecular barcodes. Reads within each barcode group were sub-clustered using a 15% Levenshtein threshold, and quality-weighted consensus sequences were constructed for each RNA molecule. Non-functional sequences were excluded, and lower-count sequences lying one edit away from another sequence were also excluded. Barcode sub-clusters with fewer than 20% of the maximum read count were removed, based on fitting two negative binomial distributions. TCRdb passed the public sequencing reads through fastp at Q25 and MiXCR, retaining productive beta sequences. Every distinct CDR3 protein forms one entry, paired with its most common genes and DNA. These V and J calls rely on TCRdb rather than the paper's analysis. Within this sample are about 97,000 distinct CDR3 sequences, with approximately 25% of them counted one time only. Roughly 1% of the sample comes from the top ten.

The origin of this receptor is a human donor in good health. Some libraries in this study had Jurkat cell RNA spiked in. The material sequenced was naive CD8+ T cells from blood, with Jurkat cell RNA spiked in. The cell subset or site label for this specimen denotes: FACS-sorted CD8+CD4-CCR7+CD45RA+ naive T cells.

Here is the DNA: TGTGCCAGCAGTTCTATCGAGTCTAACTATGGCTACACCTTC. Its coded protein is CASSSIESNYGYTF. The chain joins TRBV6-5 to TRBJ1-2, with the D segment identity uncertain. The CDR3 spans 14 residues, from the cysteine through the phenylalanine. Only the CDR3 region is kept as DNA, spanning 42 bases read in frame from base 1. The germline V gene encodes CDR1 MNHEY and CDR2 SVGAGI. V was cut back by 4 bases and J by 0 bases, leaving a gap of 9 bases between them.